The 15 T cell receptor beta chains listed next were all sequenced from one sample in a study of shared T cell receptors in the human thymus. Sequencing used immunoSEQ multiplex PCR; TCRdb keeps in-frame clones, though not all of them. The sample holds about 660,000 clones, 85% to 90% seen once. These data were likewise used in another study, on human thymus T cells.

Sequenced sample: thymocytes. Receptors were obtained from a boy in the first two years of life with a congenital heart defect.

CDR3 residues: CASSLVLGTSVSNSYEQYF. The CDR3 bases are TGTGCCAGCAGTTTAGTCCTCGGGACTAGCGTCTCTAACTCCTACGAGCAGTACTTC. The chain links TRBV28 to TRBJ2-7; 10 nucleotides match TRBD2. This CDR3 comprises 19 residues. Germline assignment: CDR1 MDHEN and CDR2 SYDVKM. After removal of 2 bases from V and 0 bases from J, the junction contained 13 bases not matched to a gene.

The chain joins TRBV15 to TRBJ2-3; 9 nucleotides agree with TRBD2. Trimming cost V 3 bases and J 4 bases; bases outside gene matches: 14. Germline V gives CDR1 LNHNV, CDR2 YYDKDF (reference sequence). The CDR3 is 18 amino acids. As DNA, the CDR3 is TGTGCCACCAGCAGTGATCCGAGGGCGGGAGGGCCCGCAGATACGCAGTATTTT. As protein: CATSSDPRAGGPADTQYF. Combining the CDR3 with reference TRBV15 and TRBJ2-3 gives the whole variable domain DAMVIQNPRYQVTQFGKPVTLSCSQTLNHNVMYWYQQKSSQAPKLLFHYYDKDFNNEADTPDNFQSRRPNTSFCFLDIRSPGLGDTAMYLCATSSDPRAGGPADTQYFGPGTRLTVL.

The rearrangement uses TRBV5-1 and TRBJ2-7, with 8 bases aligning to TRBD1. CDR3 length: 17 amino acids. Trimming cost V 3 bases and J 5 bases; bases outside gene matches: 16. The V gene's germline CDR1 is SGHRS and CDR2 YFSETQ. CDR3 sequence reads: CASSWRAGGDRTHEQYF. The CDR3 nucleotides are TGCGCCAGCAGCTGGAGGGCCGGCGGGGACAGGACCCACGAGCAGTACTTC.

This clone was counted a single time. The V gene is TRBV4-2, the J gene TRBJ2-2, with 8 bases aligning to TRBD2. Germline trimming cut 0 bases from V and 0 bases from J; bases unmatched to any gene: 15. CDR1 is LGHNA, CDR2 YNFKEQ, per germline. CDR3 length: 21 amino acids. The CDR3 spells CASSQEGRKGGRPPNTGELFF. The CDR3 DNA follows: TGTGCCAGCAGCCAAGAGGGCAGAAAAGGCGGGAGGCCCCCGAACACCGGGGAGCTGTTTTTT.

The chain recombines TRBV9 with TRBJ2-2, with D possibly matching TRBD1 (6 bases). The V end was cut by 4 bases, the J end by 2 bases, with 12 bases between. Germline CDR1 and CDR2: SGDLS and YYNGEE. This CDR3 region has 15 residues. The CDR3 nucleotides are TGTGCCAGCAGCTCCCGGGACACTAACACCGGGGAGCTGTTTTTT. Protein product: CASSSRDTNTGELFF.

The gene calls are TRBV4-3 and TRBJ2-3; 9 positions agree with TRBD1. The V and J ends lost 3 bases and 1 base, in that order; junction bases with no gene match: 17. Germline V CDR1 and CDR2: LGHNA, YSLEER. The CDR3 length is 20 residues. CDR3 region: CASSQVSGENRGLGTDTQYF. The CDR3 DNA is TGCGCCAGCAGCCAGGTATCCGGTGAGAACAGGGGGCTGGGCACAGATACGCAGTATTTT.

This rearrangement joins TRBV19 to TRBJ2-1; 14 bases are shared with TRBD2. Germline loops: CDR1 LNHDA, CDR2 SQIVND (reference sequence). With V trimmed by 10 bases and J by 8 bases, 13 bases remained unmatched. This CDR3 contains 16 residues. The CDR3 region is CANLPGTSGSFHEQFF. The CDR3 nucleotides are TGTGCCAATCTCCCCGGGACTAGCGGGAGTTTCCATGAGCAGTTCTTC.

The table lists this clone with a count of one. The chain is built from TRBV6-1 and TRBJ2-5, with TRBD1 identical over 7 bases. The CDR3 extends over 13 amino acids. Germline V gives CDR1 MNHNS, CDR2 SASEGT. After removal of 4 bases from V and 5 bases from J, the junction contained 4 bases not matched to a gene. CDR3 sequence: CASSGGRGETQYF. The CDR3 DNA reads TGTGCCAGCAGTGGAGGCAGGGGGGAGACCCAGTACTTC.

In its sample, this clone was seen once. This rearrangement joins TRBV30 to TRBJ2-7; D remains unclear. This CDR3 spans 10 amino acids. Germline loops: CDR1 GTSNPN, CDR2 SVGIG (reference sequence). The V and J ends lost 3 bases and 7 bases respectively, with 7 bases between them. The chain's CDR3 is CAWRESEQYF. Written as DNA, the CDR3 is TGTGCCTGGAGGGAGTCAGAGCAGTACTTC.

Here the CDR3 DNA reads TGTGCCAGCTCACCCCTCCGGACAGGGATCGAGCAGTACTTC. This gives the protein CASSPLRTGIEQYF. J is TRBJ2-5 and V is TRBV18; 8 bases map to TRBD1. The DNA end lines up better with TRBJ2-7; the J call may be wrong. Germline CDR1 is KGHSH and CDR2 is LQKENI. The CDR3 is made up of 14 amino acids.

The rearrangement joins TRBV10-3 to TRBJ1-1; 7 nucleotides align to TRBD1. This CDR3 comprises 16 residues. V was pared by 4 bases and J by 10 bases, with 18 bases of the junction left unmatched. Germline V gene data show CDR1 as ENHRY and CDR2 as SYGVKD. CDR3 bases: TGTGCCATCAGTGGGGAGGACAGGAACAATTCTTCAGGAGCTTTCTTT. Protein sequence: CAISGEDRNNSSGAFF.

The rearrangement uses TRBV18 and TRBJ1-5, with D maybe TRBD1 (5 bases). CDR1 and CDR2 from the germline V gene are KGHSH and LQKENI. The ends were cut back, 2 bases at V and 7 bases at J, with 12 bases in the middle. The CDR3 totals 14 residues. The CDR3 coding sequence is TGTGCCAGCTCACCAGTCTTGCAGGGCCAGCCCCAGCATTTT. Its protein is CASSPVLQGQPQHF.

The V and J genes are TRBV30 and TRBJ2-5, with TRBD1 matching over 10 bases. The CDR3 length is 16 residues. Per the germline V gene, CDR1 is GTSNPN and CDR2 is SVGIG (reference sequence). V lost 8 bases, J lost 5 bases, and 17 bases stayed unmatched. The CDR3 protein is CASQPRDRGERETQYF. As DNA, the CDR3 is TGTGCCAGTCAGCCCCGGGACAGGGGTGAAAGGGAGACCCAGTACTTC.

This sequence joins TRBV11-2 and TRBJ2-7; weak D call: TRBD2 (5 bases). This CDR3 is 14 amino acids long. CDR1 SGHAT and CDR2 FQNNGV come from the germline V gene. The V and J ends lost 7 bases and 2 bases respectively, with 15 bases between them. The CDR3 DNA reads as TGTGCCAGCACCGATGGAGGAGGCCCCTACGAGCAGTACTTC. Its translation is CASTDGGGPYEQYF.

This clone has a single count. The rearrangement uses TRBV28 and TRBJ1-5, with no clear D. CDR1 is MDHEN and CDR2 is SYDVKM in the germline V gene. This CDR3 contains 15 residues. Trimming removed 8 bases at V and 0 bases at J, with 14 bases between. Here the CDR3 reads CASQSGILSNQPQHF. The CDR3 DNA sequence: TGTGCCAGCCAGAGCGGGATACTTAGCAATCAGCCCCAGCATTTT.